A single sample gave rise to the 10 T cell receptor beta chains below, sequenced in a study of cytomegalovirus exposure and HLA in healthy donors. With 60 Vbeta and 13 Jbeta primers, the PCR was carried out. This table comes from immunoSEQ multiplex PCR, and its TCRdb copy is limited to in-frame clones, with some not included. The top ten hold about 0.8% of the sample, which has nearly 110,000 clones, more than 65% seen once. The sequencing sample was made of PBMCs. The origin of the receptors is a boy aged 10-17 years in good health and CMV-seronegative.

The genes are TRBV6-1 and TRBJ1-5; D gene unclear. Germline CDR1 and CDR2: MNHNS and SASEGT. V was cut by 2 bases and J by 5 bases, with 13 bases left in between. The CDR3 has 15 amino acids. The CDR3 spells CASSEIAAVHQPQHF. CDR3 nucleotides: TGTGCCAGCAGTGAAATCGCGGCAGTTCATCAGCCCCAGCATTTT.

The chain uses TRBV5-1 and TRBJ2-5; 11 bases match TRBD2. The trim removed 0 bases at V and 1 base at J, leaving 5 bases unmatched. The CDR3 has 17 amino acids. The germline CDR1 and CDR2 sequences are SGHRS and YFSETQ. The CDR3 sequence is CASSLGLAGPTQETQYF. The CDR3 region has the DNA TGCGCCAGCAGCTTGGGACTAGCGGGGCCTACCCAAGAGACCCAGTACTTC.

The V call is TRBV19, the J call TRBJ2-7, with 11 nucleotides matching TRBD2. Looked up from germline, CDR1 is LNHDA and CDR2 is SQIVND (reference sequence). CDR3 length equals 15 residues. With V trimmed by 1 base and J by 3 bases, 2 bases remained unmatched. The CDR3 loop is CASSIGLAGIYEQYF. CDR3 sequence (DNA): TGTGCCAGTAGTATAGGACTAGCGGGAATCTACGAGCAGTACTTC.

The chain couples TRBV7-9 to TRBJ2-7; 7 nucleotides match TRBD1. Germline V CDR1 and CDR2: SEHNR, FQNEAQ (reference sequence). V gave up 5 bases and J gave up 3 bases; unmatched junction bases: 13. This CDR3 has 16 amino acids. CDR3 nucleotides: TGTGCCAGCAGCACGGCGACAGGGAGTAAGATCTACGAGCAGTACTTC. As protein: CASSTATGSKIYEQYF. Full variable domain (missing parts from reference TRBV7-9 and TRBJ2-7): DTGVSQNPRHKITKRGQNVTFRCDPISEHNRLYWYRQTLGQGPEFLTYFQNEAQLEKSRLLSDRFSAERPKGSFSTLEIQRTEQGDSAMYLCASSTATGSKIYEQYFGPGTRLTVT.

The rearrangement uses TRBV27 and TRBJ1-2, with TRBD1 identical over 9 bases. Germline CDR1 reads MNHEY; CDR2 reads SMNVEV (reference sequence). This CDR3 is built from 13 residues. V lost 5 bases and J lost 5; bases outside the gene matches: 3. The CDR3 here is CASSKGQGYGYTF. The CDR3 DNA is TGTGCCAGCAGTAAGGGACAGGGTTATGGCTACACCTTC.

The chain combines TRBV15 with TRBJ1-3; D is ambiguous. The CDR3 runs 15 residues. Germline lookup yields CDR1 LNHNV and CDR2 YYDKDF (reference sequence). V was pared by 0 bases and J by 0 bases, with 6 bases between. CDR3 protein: CATSRDTVSGNTIYF. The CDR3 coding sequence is TGTGCCACCAGCAGAGATACAGTCTCTGGAAACACCATATATTTT.

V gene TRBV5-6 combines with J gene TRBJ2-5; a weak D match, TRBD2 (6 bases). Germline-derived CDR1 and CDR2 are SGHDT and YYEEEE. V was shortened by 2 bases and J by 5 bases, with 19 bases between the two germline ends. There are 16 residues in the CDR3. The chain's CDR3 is CASSFALSLAVETQYF. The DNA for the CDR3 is TGTGCCAGCAGCTTCGCCCTTTCGTTAGCGGTGGAGACCCAGTACTTC.

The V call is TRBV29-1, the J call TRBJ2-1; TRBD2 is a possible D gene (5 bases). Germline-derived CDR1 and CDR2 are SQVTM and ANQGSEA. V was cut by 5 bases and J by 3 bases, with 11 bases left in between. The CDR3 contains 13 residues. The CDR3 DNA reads TGCAGCGTTTACACCGGGGACTACAATGAGCAGTTCTTC. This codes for CSVYTGDYNEQFF.

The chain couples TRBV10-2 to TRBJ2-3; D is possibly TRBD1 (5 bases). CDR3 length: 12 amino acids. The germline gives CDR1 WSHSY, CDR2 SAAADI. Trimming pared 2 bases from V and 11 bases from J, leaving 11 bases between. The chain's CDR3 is CASSEGHAMQYF. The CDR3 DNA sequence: TGCGCCAGCAGTGAGGGACATGCGATGCAGTATTTT.

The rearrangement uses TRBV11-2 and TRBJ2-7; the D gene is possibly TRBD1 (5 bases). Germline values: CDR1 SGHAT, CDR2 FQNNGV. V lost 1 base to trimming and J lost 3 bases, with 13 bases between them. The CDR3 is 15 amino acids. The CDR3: CASSLGRRGGYEQYF. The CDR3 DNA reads TGTGCCAGCAGCTTAGGACGAAGGGGCGGCTACGAGCAGTACTTC.